The clone carrying this T cell receptor beta chain was found many times. As yet, its antigen is unknown. Time point denoted: persistent/refractory GD, antithyroid drugs over 5 years with positive TRAb. Construction of the TCR library relied on RNA isolated from PBMCs. This record comes from a study of regulatory T cells in long-lasting Graves disease. HTBI primers from iRepertoire and Arm-PCR of CDR3 regions yielded the TCR beta libraries. TCRdb called the multiplex PCR reads again in MiXCR, with one record for every CDR3 protein. The table lists roughly 450,000 distinct CDR3 sequences, around a fifth of them singletons. This CDR3 contains 13 residues. V shed 2 bases and J shed 5 bases, with 9 bases lying between them. Germline V CDR1 and CDR2: MDHEN, SYDVKM. General observations from the study: TRBV28, TRBJ1-2 and TRBJ2-5 were segments that persistent disease favored.

The chain employs TRBV28 and TRBJ1-2; no clear D gene. The receptor was derived from a female donor with Graves disease. The sample in question was peripheral blood mononuclear cells (PBMCs), obtained when the disease was refractory, from a patient treated with antithyroid drugs. The CDR3 reads CASSLSSEYGYTF. CDR3 DNA: TGTGCCAGCAGTTTAAGTTCAGAGTATGGCTACACCTTC.